A selection of T cell receptor beta chains follows, all from one sample in a study of blood T cell repertoires in COVID-19. The assay was immunoSEQ multiplex PCR, and TCRdb's table has in-frame clones only and misses some. The repertoire consists of over 110,000 clones, with 65% to 80% occurring once and the leading ten covering about an eighth. The sample consisted of peripheral blood. All receptors come from a man older than 75 with acute or convalescent COVID-19. The CDR3 runs from the conserved cysteine through the conserved F or W. Fields, in order: J gene, D gene, clone size, V gene, CDR3 DNA, CDR3 protein. D genes are given only for firm matches. A clone size is listed for some rows: how often the clone was seen (once, few, many), or a class if it is expanded.

j_gene: TRBJ2-3; d_gene: -; abundance: few; v_gene: TRBV18; CDR3nt: TGTGCCAGCTCACCTATTGGCGGTGAAACAGATACGCAGTATTTT; CDR3aa: CASSPIGGETDTQYF
j_gene: TRBJ2-3; d_gene: -; abundance: -; v_gene: TRBV2; CDR3nt: TGTGCCAGCAGTGAAGCGCCAGGGATCACAGATACGCAGTATTTT; CDR3aa: CASSEAPGITDTQYF
j_gene: TRBJ2-6; d_gene: -; abundance: -; v_gene: TRBV27; CDR3nt: TGTGCCAGCAGTCCGCGGGACAGTAGCGTCCTGACTTTC; CDR3aa: CASSPRDSSVLTF
j_gene: TRBJ1-6; d_gene: TRBD1; abundance: -; v_gene: TRBV5-1; CDR3nt: TGCGCCAGCAGCTCGGACAGGGGTATTTCACCCCTCCACTTT; CDR3aa: CASSSDRGISPLHF
j_gene: TRBJ2-2; d_gene: TRBD1; abundance: once; v_gene: TRBV4-3; CDR3nt: TGCGCCAGCAGCCAAGACCGACAGGGGGCGTCGAACACCGGGGAGCTGTTTTTT; CDR3aa: CASSQDRQGASNTGELFF
j_gene: TRBJ1-1; d_gene: TRBD1; abundance: -; v_gene: TRBV14; CDR3nt: TGTGCCAGCAGCCAAGGGACAGGGGGAACTCTGGAAGCTTTCTTT; CDR3aa: CASSQGTGGTLEAFF
j_gene: TRBJ1-2; d_gene: -; abundance: -; v_gene: TRBV3-1/TRBV3-2; CDR3nt: TGTGCCAGCAGCCAAGAGTCAGGGAACTATGGCTACACCTTC; CDR3aa: CASSQESGNYGYTF
j_gene: TRBJ2-3; d_gene: TRBD2; abundance: -; v_gene: TRBV2; CDR3nt: TGTGCCAGCAGACTAGCGGGGGGGGGTGATACGCAGTATTTT; CDR3aa: CASRLAGGGDTQYF
j_gene: TRBJ1-5; d_gene: TRBD1; abundance: -; v_gene: TRBV10-3; CDR3nt: TGTGCCATCAGTGGGACAGGGAATAATCAGCCCCAGCATTTT; CDR3aa: CAISGTGNNQPQHF
j_gene: TRBJ1-6; d_gene: -; abundance: few; v_gene: TRBV5-5; CDR3nt: TGTGCCAGCAGCTTGGTCGAACAGCCTATTAATTCACCCCTCCACTTT; CDR3aa: CASSLVEQPINSPLHF
j_gene: TRBJ1-2; d_gene: -; abundance: -; v_gene: TRBV5-1; CDR3nt: TGCGCCAGCAGCTTGGCCCCCCTTAGGGGTGGCTACACCTTC; CDR3aa: CASSLAPLRGGYTF
j_gene: TRBJ2-1; d_gene: TRBD2; abundance: -; v_gene: TRBV27; CDR3nt: TGTGCCAGCAGTTTCCCGGGACTAGCGGGGGGGCCATCTGATGAGCAGTTCTTC; CDR3aa: CASSFPGLAGGPSDEQFF
j_gene: TRBJ2-3; d_gene: TRBD2; abundance: -; v_gene: TRBV28; CDR3nt: TGTGCCAGCAGCAAAGCGGGGGGGCTGGGAGATACGCAGTATTTT; CDR3aa: CASSKAGGLGDTQYF
j_gene: TRBJ2-2; d_gene: -; abundance: -; v_gene: TRBV11-2; CDR3nt: TGTGCCAGCAGCTTAAGTCGGGCCGGGGAGCTGTTTTTT; CDR3aa: CASSLSRAGELFF
j_gene: TRBJ1-1; d_gene: -; abundance: -; v_gene: TRBV7-2; CDR3nt: TGTGCCAGCAGCGTTTCAGGGTTGAACACTGAAGCTTTCTTT; CDR3aa: CASSVSGLNTEAFF
j_gene: TRBJ2-3; d_gene: -; abundance: -; v_gene: TRBV12-5; CDR3nt: TGTGCTATTAGATCCGGGGGAAGCACAGATACGCAGTATTTT; CDR3aa: CAIRSGGSTDTQYF
j_gene: TRBJ1-6; d_gene: -; abundance: -; v_gene: TRBV7-2; CDR3nt: TGTGCCAGCAGCTTTAGATCGGGTCTGAATTCACCCCTCCACTTT; CDR3aa: CASSFRSGLNSPLHF
j_gene: TRBJ1-5; d_gene: -; abundance: once; v_gene: TRBV28; CDR3nt: TGTGCCAGCAGTTTCCGGGGTGGAGTGGGTCAGCCCCAGCATTTT; CDR3aa: CASSFRGGVGQPQHF
j_gene: TRBJ2-1; d_gene: TRBD1; abundance: -; v_gene: TRBV19; CDR3nt: TGTGCCAGTAGTGCAACAGGGGGCTGGTCCTACAATGAGCAGTTCTTC; CDR3aa: CASSATGGWSYNEQFF
j_gene: TRBJ2-5; d_gene: TRBD1; abundance: -; v_gene: TRBV15; CDR3nt: TGTGCCACCAGCAGAGATCGGTCAGGGGGAGAGACCCAGTACTTC; CDR3aa: CATSRDRSGGETQYF
j_gene: TRBJ1-2; d_gene: -; abundance: few; v_gene: TRBV5-4; CDR3nt: TGTGCCAGCAGCTTGTCCGGGACATTCTCAAGCTACACCTTC; CDR3aa: CASSLSGTFSSYTF
j_gene: TRBJ2-1; d_gene: TRBD1; abundance: -; v_gene: TRBV5-1; CDR3nt: TGCGCCAGCAGCTTGGGACAGGGTACCTACAATGAGCAGTTCTTC; CDR3aa: CASSLGQGTYNEQFF
j_gene: TRBJ2-1; d_gene: TRBD2; abundance: -; v_gene: TRBV5-4; CDR3nt: TGTGCCAGCAGCCCGGGGGGGGGTAGCAGAGGCATTGAGCAGTTCTTC; CDR3aa: CASSPGGGSRGIEQFF
j_gene: TRBJ1-2; d_gene: -; abundance: -; v_gene: TRBV5-6; CDR3nt: TGTGCCAGCAGGCCTGAATTGCGGGGGGGTAACTATGGCTACACCTTC; CDR3aa: CASRPELRGGNYGYTF
j_gene: TRBJ2-5; d_gene: TRBD1; abundance: -; v_gene: TRBV24-1; CDR3nt: TGTGCCACCAGTCGAGGGGGCGTAGAGACCCAGTACTTC; CDR3aa: CATSRGGVETQYF
j_gene: TRBJ1-4; d_gene: TRBD1; abundance: -; v_gene: TRBV5-1; CDR3nt: TGCGCCAGCAGCCCCCCCGGACAGGGGTATGAAAAACTGTTTTTT; CDR3aa: CASSPPGQGYEKLFF
j_gene: TRBJ1-6; d_gene: -; abundance: -; v_gene: TRBV6-5; CDR3nt: TGTGCCAGCAGTCCCAGGGCTCGGAATTCACCCCTCCACTTT; CDR3aa: CASSPRARNSPLHF
j_gene: TRBJ1-2; d_gene: -; abundance: -; v_gene: TRBV30; CDR3nt: TGTGCCTGGACTGAGGATGACTATGGCTACACCTTC; CDR3aa: CAWTEDDYGYTF
j_gene: TRBJ1-1; d_gene: -; abundance: -; v_gene: TRBV6-4; CDR3nt: TGTGCCAGCAGTGACTATGCCGGCGGGAACACTGAAGCTTTCTTT; CDR3aa: CASSDYAGGNTEAFF
j_gene: TRBJ2-1; d_gene: TRBD2; abundance: -; v_gene: TRBV6-6; CDR3nt: TGTGCCACCCGGACTAGCGGGGGGGGCAATGAGCAGTTCTTC; CDR3aa: CATRTSGGGNEQFF
j_gene: TRBJ2-2; d_gene: -; abundance: -; v_gene: TRBV28; CDR3nt: TGTGCCAGCAGTGACCCCAGGGAGGCCGGGGAGCTGTTTTTT; CDR3aa: CASSDPREAGELFF
j_gene: TRBJ2-3; d_gene: TRBD2; abundance: once; v_gene: TRBV24-1; CDR3nt: TGTGCCACCAGTGGATATAGCGGGGGGGCCTCACTCGACACAGATACGCAGTATTTT; CDR3aa: CATSGYSGGASLDTDTQYF
j_gene: TRBJ1-5; d_gene: TRBD1; abundance: many; v_gene: TRBV7-8; CDR3nt: TGTGCCAGCAGCTTAGGACAGGGGTTTCAGCCCCAGCATTTT; CDR3aa: CASSLGQGFQPQHF
j_gene: TRBJ1-4; d_gene: -; abundance: -; v_gene: TRBV24-1; CDR3nt: TGTGCCACCAGTGATTCCCGGAGCCAGTCCTTTAATGAAAAACTGTTTTTT; CDR3aa: CATSDSRSQSFNEKLFF
j_gene: TRBJ1-4; d_gene: TRBD1; abundance: -; v_gene: TRBV5-3; CDR3nt: TGTGCCAGAAGCTTGGTCCGACAGGGTCAGGATGAAAAACTGTTTTTT; CDR3aa: CARSLVRQGQDEKLFF
j_gene: TRBJ2-3; d_gene: TRBD1; abundance: -; v_gene: TRBV18; CDR3nt: TGTGCCAGCTCCTTCGAAGGGGGCCCAGATACGCAGTATTTT; CDR3aa: CASSFEGGPDTQYF
j_gene: TRBJ1-1; d_gene: -; abundance: -; v_gene: TRBV7-3; CDR3nt: TGTGCCAGCAGCTTAACCGGGAACACTGAAGCTTTCTTT; CDR3aa: CASSLTGNTEAFF
j_gene: TRBJ2-5; d_gene: -; abundance: -; v_gene: TRBV4-1; CDR3nt: TGCGCCAGCAGCCAACCAGGAATACAAAAAGAGACCCAGTACTTC; CDR3aa: CASSQPGIQKETQYF
j_gene: TRBJ1-1; d_gene: TRBD1; abundance: -; v_gene: TRBV9; CDR3nt: TGTGCCAGCAGCGCCCGCCAGGGGGTGGCTGAAGCTTTCTTT; CDR3aa: CASSARQGVAEAFF
j_gene: TRBJ1-1; d_gene: TRBD1; abundance: -; v_gene: TRBV7-3; CDR3nt: TGTGCCAGCAGCGCGACAGGGGCGAACACTGAAGCTTTCTTT; CDR3aa: CASSATGANTEAFF
j_gene: TRBJ1-1; d_gene: TRBD1; abundance: -; v_gene: TRBV6-2/TRBV6-3; CDR3nt: TGTGCCAGCAGCGAAAGACAGGGGCGCTCCAATGAAGCTTTCTTT; CDR3aa: CASSERQGRSNEAFF
j_gene: TRBJ2-3; d_gene: -; abundance: -; v_gene: TRBV7-3; CDR3nt: TGTGCCAGCAGCGTACAGGGACCAGATACGCAGTATTTT; CDR3aa: CASSVQGPDTQYF
j_gene: TRBJ2-5; d_gene: TRBD2; abundance: -; v_gene: TRBV7-2; CDR3nt: TGTGCCAGCACCATTAATAGCGGGGGGGCAGAGACCCAGTACTTC; CDR3aa: CASTINSGGAETQYF
j_gene: TRBJ2-2; d_gene: TRBD2; abundance: once; v_gene: TRBV6-2/TRBV6-3; CDR3nt: TGTGCCAGCAGTTACCTGATGACTAGCGCGAACACCGGGGAGCTGTTTTTT; CDR3aa: CASSYLMTSANTGELFF
j_gene: TRBJ1-1; d_gene: -; abundance: -; v_gene: TRBV27; CDR3nt: TGTGCCAGCAGTCCTATAAGACCCGGAGGTGGTGAAGCTTTCTTT; CDR3aa: CASSPIRPGGGEAFF
j_gene: TRBJ2-7; d_gene: -; abundance: -; v_gene: TRBV7-2; CDR3nt: TGTGCCAGCAGCTTCCGGGACTTGACCTACGAGCAGTACTTC; CDR3aa: CASSFRDLTYEQYF